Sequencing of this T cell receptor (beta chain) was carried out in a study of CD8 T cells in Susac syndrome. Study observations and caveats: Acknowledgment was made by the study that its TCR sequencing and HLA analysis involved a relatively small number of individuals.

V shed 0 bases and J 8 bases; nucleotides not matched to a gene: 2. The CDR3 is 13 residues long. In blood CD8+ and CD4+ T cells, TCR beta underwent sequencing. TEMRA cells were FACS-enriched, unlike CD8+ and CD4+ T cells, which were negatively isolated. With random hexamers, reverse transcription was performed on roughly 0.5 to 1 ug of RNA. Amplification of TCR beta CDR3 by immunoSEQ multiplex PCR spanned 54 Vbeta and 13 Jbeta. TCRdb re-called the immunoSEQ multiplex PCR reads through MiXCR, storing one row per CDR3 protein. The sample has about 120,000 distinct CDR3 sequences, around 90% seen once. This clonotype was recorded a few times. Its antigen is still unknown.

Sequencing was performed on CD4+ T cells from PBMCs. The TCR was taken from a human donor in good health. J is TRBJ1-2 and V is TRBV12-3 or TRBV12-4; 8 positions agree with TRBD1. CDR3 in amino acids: CASSLAAGGGYTF. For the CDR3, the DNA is TGTGCCAGCAGTTTAGCGGCAGGGGGCGGCTACACCTTC.